The 24 T cell receptor beta chains presented below share a single source sample, sequenced in a study of technical replicates of blood from a few donors. Clones were read by immunoSEQ multiplex PCR, and TCRdb kept only the in-frame ones, dropping some. Here the sample spans around 100,000 clones, 95% to 97% being singletons. The sequenced sample was T cells isolated from PBMCs. Every receptor here comes from a human donor in good health.

The V gene is TRBV13, the J gene TRBJ2-2, with TRBD2 identical over 9 bases. V trimming: 4 bases; J trimming: 4 bases; junction bases outside the gene matches: 7. The CDR3 consists of 16 residues. Germline V gene data show CDR1 as PRHDT and CDR2 as FYEKMQ (reference sequence). The CDR3 region is CASSSRGTSFTGELFF. CDR3 coding DNA: TGTGCCAGCAGCTCTAGAGGGACTAGCTTCACCGGGGAGCTGTTTTTT.

The chain joins TRBV19 to TRBJ2-7, with 10 bases matching TRBD2. The V segment lost 4 bases and the J segment 5 bases; nucleotides outside the gene matches: 8. The CDR3 extends over 15 amino acids. In germline, CDR1 is LNHDA, CDR2 SQIVND (reference sequence). CDR3 coding DNA: TGTGCCAGTAGTAACGAGCGGGAGGGATCCGACGAGCAGTACTTC. It is translated as CASSNEREGSDEQYF.

The chain uses TRBV5-4 and TRBJ1-1; tentative D call: TRBD1 (5 bases). V was trimmed by 0 bases and J by 5 bases, leaving 14 bases between them. The V gene's germline CDR1 is SGHNT and CDR2 YYREEE (reference sequence). CDR3 length: 15 residues. The CDR3 DNA follows: TGTGCCAGCAGCTTGGTAGGGGTCCGGAGAACTGAAGCTTTCTTT. Protein product: CASSLVGVRRTEAFF.

The V call is TRBV27, the J call TRBJ2-6; D remains unclear. There are 15 residues in the CDR3. Germline V gene lookup returns CDR1 MNHEY and CDR2 SMNVEV (reference sequence). Trimming left V 6 bases short and J 0 bases short, with 9 bases between. CDR3 sequence (DNA): TGTGCCAGCAGCCGCATCAGCTCTGGGGCCAACGTCCTGACTTTC. Translated: CASSRISSGANVLTF.

The chain has TRBV6-5 and TRBJ1-3, with D possibly matching TRBD1 (5 bases). The CDR3 spans 15 residues. CDR1 and CDR2 (germline): MNHEY, SVGAGI. The germline V and J ends were trimmed by 0 bases and 4 bases, with 10 bases remaining between them. CDR3 nucleotides: TGTGCCAGCAGTTACTCTAGCAGGGCCGGAAACACCATATATTTT. This sequence encodes CASSYSSRAGNTIYF.

This chain links TRBV2 with TRBJ1-1; D possibly corresponds to TRBD1 (5 bases). Trimming took off 10 bases at V and 0 bases at J, with 24 bases between the two ends. The CDR3 loop spans 17 amino acids. The germline CDR1 and CDR2 sequences are SNHLY and FYNNEI. The CDR3 protein is CATLGSGGVRMNTEAFF. In DNA, the CDR3 is TGTGCCACCCTAGGCAGCGGGGGGGTTAGGATGAACACTGAAGCTTTCTTT.

This clone was seen a single time. The genes are TRBV5-4 and TRBJ2-5; 9 bases map to TRBD1. The germline CDR1 and CDR2 sequences are SGHNT and YYREEE (reference sequence). CDR3 length: 14 amino acids. Germline trimming cut 4 bases from V and 5 bases from J; bases unmatched to any gene: 6. The CDR3 loop is CASSRTGAYETQYF. CDR3 DNA: TGTGCCAGCAGCCGGACAGGGGCATATGAGACCCAGTACTTC.

The chain employs TRBV11-3 and TRBJ1-3; D is unresolved. CDR3 size: 15 residues. The germline V gene has CDR1 SGHNT and CDR2 YENEEA. Trimming shortened V by 4 bases and J by 4 bases, and 14 bases separated the two germline ends. CDR3: CASSYSSWWGNTIYF. The CDR3 nucleotides read TGTGCCAGCAGCTACAGCTCATGGTGGGGAAACACCATATATTTT.

DNA for the CDR3: TGTGCCAGCAGCTTAGTAGGACAGGCTCAGCCCCAGCATTTT. It is translated as CASSLVGQAQPQHF. This chain connects TRBV7-9 to TRBJ1-5; 7 bases are shared with TRBD1. The CDR3 loop spans 14 amino acids. Per the germline V gene, CDR1 is SEHNR and CDR2 is FQNEAQ (reference sequence). Unmatched junction bases numbered 3, after V lost 1 base and J lost 6 bases. The whole variable domain, remainder taken from reference TRBV7-9 and TRBJ1-5, is DTGVSQNPRHKITKRGQNVTFRCDPISEHNRLYWYRQTLGQGPEFLTYFQNEAQLEKSRLLSDRFSAERPKGSFSTLEIQRTEQGDSAMYLCASSLVGQAQPQHFGDGTRLSIL.

In this sample, this clone turned up once. The J gene is TRBJ2-3, the V gene TRBV5-1; the match to TRBD2 covers 9 bases. Germline values: CDR1 SGHRS, CDR2 YFSETQ. Trimming took 1 base from V and 1 from J; bases not matched to a gene: 7. The CDR3 runs to 17 residues. The CDR3 sequence: CASSLYAGGLGTDTQYF. The CDR3 DNA sequence: TGCGCCAGCAGCTTGTATGCGGGAGGGCTGGGCACAGATACGCAGTATTTT. Variable domain in full (rest from reference TRBV5-1 and TRBJ2-3): KAGVTQTPRYLIKTRGQQVTLSCSPISGHRSVSWYQQTPGQGLQFLFEYFSETQRNKGNFPGRFSGRQFSNSRSEMNVSTLELGDSALYLCASSLYAGGLGTDTQYFGPGTRLTVL.

The CDR3 loop is CASITSGTSVGEQYF. The CDR3 nucleotides are TGTGCCAGCATTACCTCCGGGACTAGCGTAGGAGAGCAGTACTTC. The J gene is TRBJ2-7, the V gene TRBV27; 10 bases fit TRBD2. Germline CDR1 reads MNHEY; CDR2 reads SMNVEV (reference sequence). V gave up 7 bases and J gave up 7 bases; unmatched junction bases: 13. The CDR3 is 15 residues long.

A few counts support this clone. The V call is TRBV30, the J call TRBJ1-1; 8 bases are shared with TRBD1. The V gene's germline CDR1 is GTSNPN and CDR2 SVGIG (reference sequence). The CDR3 spans 11 residues. V lost 4 bases to trimming and J lost 7 bases; unmatched junction nucleotides: 2. For the CDR3, the DNA is TGTGCCTGGACAGGGGGCAGTGAAGCTTTCTTT. Translated, it gives CAWTGGSEAFF.

The chain recombines TRBV6-1 with TRBJ2-7; D unclear. The CDR3 loop spans 11 amino acids. Germline V gives CDR1 MNHNS, CDR2 SASEGT. Trimming stripped 5 bases from V and 7 bases from J, with 9 bases between. The CDR3 region is CASSYSLEQYF. The CDR3 DNA reads TGTGCCAGCAGTTACAGCCTGGAGCAGTACTTC.

V usage is TRBV30 and J usage is TRBJ2-7; 11 nucleotides match TRBD2. Looked up from germline, CDR1 is GTSNPN and CDR2 is SVGIG (reference sequence). The CDR3 has 15 amino acids. With 7 bases clipped from V and 0 bases from J, the junction kept 8 bases outside the gene matches. DNA for the CDR3: TGTGCCTACAGACTAGCGGGACGTAACTCCTACGAGCAGTACTTC. This encodes CAYRLAGRNSYEQYF.

The rearrangement uses TRBV19 and TRBJ1-5; no definite D call. The germline V and J ends were trimmed by 7 bases and 5 bases, with 12 bases remaining between them. Germline loops: CDR1 LNHDA, CDR2 SQIVND (reference sequence). CDR3 length equals 13 residues. CDR3 protein: CASTGLPHQPQHF. The CDR3 DNA reads TGTGCCAGTACCGGACTCCCTCATCAGCCCCAGCATTTT.

CDR3 loop: CASRGTGESEQYF. The CDR3 nucleotides read TGTGCCAGCAGAGGGACAGGGGAGTCCGAGCAGTACTTC. The gene calls are TRBV2 and TRBJ2-7; TRBD1 aligns across 10 bases. J lost 6 bases, V lost 6 bases, and 5 bases had no gene match. The CDR3 contains 13 residues. Germline values: CDR1 SNHLY, CDR2 FYNNEI.

The chain uses TRBV4-3 and TRBJ2-1; tentatively, D is TRBD2 (5 bases). The germline CDR1 and CDR2 sequences are LGHNA and YSLEER. CDR3 size: 13 residues. V was trimmed by 4 bases and J by 3 bases, leaving 7 bases between them. This chain's CDR3 is CASSPTIYNEQFF. The CDR3 nucleotides read TGCGCCAGCAGCCCGACTATCTACAATGAGCAGTTCTTC.

The rearrangement links TRBV9 to TRBJ2-3; TRBD2 agrees at 11 bases. The CDR3 totals 16 residues. Trimming took 1 base from V and 2 from J; bases not matched to a gene: 3. Per germline, CDR1 SGDLS and CDR2 YYNGEE. The CDR3 DNA reads TGTGCCAGCAGCGTAAGGGGACTAGCGGCCACAGATACGCAGTATTTT. This sequence encodes CASSVRGLAATDTQYF.

The genes are TRBV27 and TRBJ1-5; no clear D gene. Germline CDR1 MNHEY, CDR2 SMNVEV (reference sequence). The CDR3 covers 13 residues. Trimming removed 2 bases from V and 4 bases from J, with 6 bases in between. The CDR3 region is CASSLTGNQPQHF. For the CDR3, the DNA is TGTGCCAGCAGTTTAACGGGGAATCAGCCCCAGCATTTT.

The chain uses TRBV10-3 and TRBJ2-3, with D possibly matching TRBD1 (6 bases). The CDR3 has 14 residues. Trimming took 8 bases from V and 4 from J, leaving 16 bases between them. Germline V gene data show CDR1 as ENHRY and CDR2 as SYGVKD. In DNA, the CDR3 is TGTGCCATCCCGTCAGGGGTAGGGGCAGATACGCAGTATTTT. Residues: CAIPSGVGADTQYF.

Only one count was recorded for this clone. The rearrangement uses TRBV7-3 and TRBJ2-7; D may be TRBD2 (6 bases). Deletions cut 5 bases from V and 2 bases from J, with 19 bases between. The V gene's germline CDR1 is SGHTA and CDR2 FQGTGA. This CDR3 contains 16 residues. This CDR3 reads CASSPNDAGYTYEQYF. DNA of the CDR3: TGTGCCAGCAGCCCGAATGACGCGGGATACACCTACGAGCAGTACTTC.

For this clone: Other DNA sequences within the sample encode an identical CDR3. The V and J genes are TRBV29-1 and TRBJ1-1; D gene unclear. V lost 4 bases to trimming and J lost 0 bases, with 3 bases between them. CDR1 is SQVTM, CDR2 ANQGSEA, per germline. This CDR3 is built from 11 residues. CDR3: CSVAVNTEAFF. The CDR3 coding sequence is TGCAGCGTTGCGGTGAACACTGAAGCTTTCTTT. The complete variable domain, with remaining parts taken from reference TRBV29-1 and TRBJ1-1, reads SAVISQKPSRDICQRGTSLTIQCQVDSQVTMMFWYRQQPGQSLTLIATANQGSEATYESGFVIDKFPISRPNLTFSTLTVSNMSPEDSSIYLCSVAVNTEAFFGQGTRLTVV.

This chain joins TRBV7-8 and TRBJ2-3; D possibly corresponds to TRBD2 (6 bases). Trimming left V 5 bases short and J 0 bases short, with 18 bases between. Germline values: CDR1 SGHVS, CDR2 FQNEAQ. This CDR3 spans 17 amino acids. The CDR3, as DNA: TGTGCCAGCAGCCTCCAAAGTCTAGCGTATAGCACAGATACGCAGTATTTT. Translation gives CASSLQSLAYSTDTQYF.

This chain connects TRBV6-5 to TRBJ1-1; perhaps TRBD1 as D (5 bases). The germline V and J ends were trimmed by 2 bases and 2 bases, with 12 bases remaining between them. Germline loops: CDR1 MNHEY, CDR2 SVGAGI. The CDR3 extends over 15 amino acids. The chain's CDR3 is CASSYRGLLNTEAFF. The DNA of the CDR3 is TGTGCCAGCAGTTACAGGGGCCTTCTAAACACTGAAGCTTTCTTT.